One and the same sample provided the 19 T cell receptor beta chains below, sequenced in a study of T cells expressing NK-cell markers. TCRdb reprocessed the 5' RACE reads and reports one entry per CDR3 protein, with no DNA. There are around 470,000 distinct CDR3 sequences in the sample, with roughly 1.4% held by the top ten. Sequencing input: blood T cells: a sorted CD56 or NKG2C T cell subset, CD4+ or CD8+ T cells, or bulk PBMC T cells (not recorded which). The receptors stem from a woman aged 45 to 65 in good health.

This sequence joins TRBV4-1 and TRBJ2-1; absent DNA, TCRdb's TRBD2 call cannot be checked. The CDR3 extends over 16 amino acids. Per the germline V gene, CDR1 is MGHRA and CDR2 is YSYEKL. CDR3: CASSPLLAGGENEQFF.

V is TRBV20-1 and J is TRBJ2-5; TCRdb's D call of TRBD2 is untestable without DNA. The germline V gene has CDR1 DFQATT and CDR2 SNEGSKA (reference sequence). This CDR3 has 16 residues. The CDR3 loop is CSAREGLTVLGETQYF.

The V and J genes are TRBV4-1 and TRBJ2-7; TCRdb's D gene call, TRBD2, goes unchecked for lack of DNA. Germline CDR1 reads MGHRA; CDR2 reads YSYEKL. The CDR3 contains 17 residues. Here the CDR3 reads CASSQEGGGASRDEQYF.

V usage is TRBV20-1 and J usage is TRBJ2-1. The CDR3 extends over 14 amino acids. Germline V CDR1 and CDR2: DFQATT, SNEGSKA (reference sequence). The CDR3 loop reads CSARDETRTNEQFF.

The chain couples TRBV10-3 to TRBJ2-1; TCRdb returns TRBD2, unconfirmable since there is no DNA. This CDR3 contains 14 residues. In germline, CDR1 is ENHRY, CDR2 SYGVKD. CDR3 loop: CAISQASGNNEQFF.

This rearrangement joins TRBV5-1 to TRBJ2-5; TCRdb names TRBD1, which stays unverified in the absence of DNA. Per germline, CDR1 SGHRS and CDR2 YFSETQ. The CDR3 totals 13 residues. CDR3 amino acids: CASSLRGWETQYF.

CDR3 sequence: CASTVARGKQETQYF. The V call is TRBV2, the J call TRBJ2-5; TCRdb designates TRBD1, a call that cannot be tested without DNA. The CDR3 length is 15 residues. Germline-derived CDR1 and CDR2 are SNHLY and FYNNEI.

J is TRBJ2-5 and V is TRBV19; TCRdb selects TRBD2, and the lack of DNA leaves this call unchecked. The CDR3 is 16 amino acids. The germline V gene encodes CDR1 LNHDA and CDR2 SQIVND (reference sequence). CDR3 amino acids: CASHPSSTSGSQTQYF.

The chain recombines TRBV29-1 with TRBJ1-1; TCRdb proposes TRBD1, but this gene call is untestable without DNA. The V gene's germline CDR1 is SQVTM and CDR2 ANQGSEA. The CDR3 sequence is 11 residues long. The CDR3 here is CSGPRAGEAFF.

The V call is TRBV5-1, the J call TRBJ2-2. Per the germline V gene, CDR1 is SGHRS and CDR2 is YFSETQ. The CDR3 contains 12 residues. CDR3 sequence reads: CASSMGAGELFF.

V and J are TRBV10-3 and TRBJ2-4; the D call of TRBD1 rests on TCRdb alone, since no DNA is present to check it. Germline-derived CDR1 and CDR2 are ENHRY and SYGVKD. The CDR3 consists of 16 residues. The chain's CDR3 is CAISERGGPAKNIQYF.

The rearrangement joins TRBV25-1 to TRBJ2-3. In germline, CDR1 is MGHDK, CDR2 SYGVNS. CDR3 size: 12 residues. The CDR3 protein is CASSEYTDTQYF.

V gene TRBV20-1 combines with J gene TRBJ2-1; TCRdb reports TRBD2, a call that lacks DNA to check it against. CDR3 length: 12 amino acids. Germline V gives CDR1 DFQATT, CDR2 SNEGSKA (reference sequence). CDR3: CSASKALAGVFF.

The gene calls are TRBV20-1 and TRBJ1-1; TCRdb reports TRBD1, a call that lacks DNA to check it against. The CDR3 is 14 residues long. CDR1 and CDR2 from the germline V gene are DFQATT and SNEGSKA (reference sequence). The CDR3 sequence is CSASGPGTWTEAFF.

The gene calls are TRBV7-9 and TRBJ2-1; no DNA is available, so the TRBD1 call from TCRdb remains unchecked. The CDR3 totals 17 residues. Germline loops: CDR1 SEHNR, CDR2 FQNEAQ (reference sequence). The CDR3 sequence: CASSLPWTGKSYNEQFF.

V and J are TRBV6-2 or TRBV6-3 and TRBJ1-2; checking the TCRdb D call of TRBD1 is not possible without DNA. The CDR3 runs 14 residues. Germline V gene sequence: CDR1 MNHEY, CDR2 SVGEGT. The CDR3 is CASIYEPGNYGYTF.

The gene calls are TRBV11-2 and TRBJ2-6; TCRdb's D gene call, TRBD1, goes unchecked for lack of DNA. This CDR3 spans 19 amino acids. The germline gives CDR1 SGHAT, CDR2 FQNNGV. The CDR3 sequence is CASSLERGQGTSGANVLTF.

V is TRBV19 and J is TRBJ2-2; no DNA is available, so the TRBD2 call from TCRdb remains unchecked. This CDR3 comprises 17 residues. Germline V gene data show CDR1 as LNHDA and CDR2 as SQIVND (reference sequence). CDR3 region: CASSIDRTSVHTGELFF.

This chain connects TRBV29-1 to TRBJ2-3; lacking DNA, the TRBD1 call made by TCRdb goes unchecked. CDR3 size: 13 residues. Germline V lookup: CDR1 SQVTM, CDR2 ANQGSEA. CDR3 residues: CSGRRVSTDTQYF.